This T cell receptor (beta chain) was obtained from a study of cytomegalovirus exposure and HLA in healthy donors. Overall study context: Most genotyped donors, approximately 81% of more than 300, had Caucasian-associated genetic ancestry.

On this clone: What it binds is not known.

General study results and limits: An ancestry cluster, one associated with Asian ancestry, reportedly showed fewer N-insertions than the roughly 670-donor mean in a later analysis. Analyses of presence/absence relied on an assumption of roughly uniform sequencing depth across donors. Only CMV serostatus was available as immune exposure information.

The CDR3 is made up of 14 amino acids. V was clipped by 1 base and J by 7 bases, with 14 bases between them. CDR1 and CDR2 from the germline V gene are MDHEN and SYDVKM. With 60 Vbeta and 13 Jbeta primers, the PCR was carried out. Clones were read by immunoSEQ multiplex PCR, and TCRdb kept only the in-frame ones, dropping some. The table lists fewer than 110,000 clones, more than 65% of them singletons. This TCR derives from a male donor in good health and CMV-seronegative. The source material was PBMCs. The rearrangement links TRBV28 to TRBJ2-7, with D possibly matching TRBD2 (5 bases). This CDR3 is CASSLSLPPGEQYF. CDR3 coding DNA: TGTGCCAGCAGTTTATCACTCCCCCCGGGGGAGCAGTACTTC.